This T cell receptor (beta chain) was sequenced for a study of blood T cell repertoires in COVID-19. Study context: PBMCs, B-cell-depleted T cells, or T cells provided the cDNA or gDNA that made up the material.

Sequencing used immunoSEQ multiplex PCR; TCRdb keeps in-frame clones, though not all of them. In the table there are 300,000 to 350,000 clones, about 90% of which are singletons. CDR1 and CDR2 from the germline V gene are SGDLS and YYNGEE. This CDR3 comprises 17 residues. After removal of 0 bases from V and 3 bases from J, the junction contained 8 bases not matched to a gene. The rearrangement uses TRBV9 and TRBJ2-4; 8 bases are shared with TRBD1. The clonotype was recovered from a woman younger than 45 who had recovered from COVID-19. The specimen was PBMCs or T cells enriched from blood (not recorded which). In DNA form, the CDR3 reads TGTGCCAGCAGCGTAGGCCAGGGGGCGGCCAACAAAAACATTCAGTACTTC. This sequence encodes CASSVGQGAANKNIQYF.